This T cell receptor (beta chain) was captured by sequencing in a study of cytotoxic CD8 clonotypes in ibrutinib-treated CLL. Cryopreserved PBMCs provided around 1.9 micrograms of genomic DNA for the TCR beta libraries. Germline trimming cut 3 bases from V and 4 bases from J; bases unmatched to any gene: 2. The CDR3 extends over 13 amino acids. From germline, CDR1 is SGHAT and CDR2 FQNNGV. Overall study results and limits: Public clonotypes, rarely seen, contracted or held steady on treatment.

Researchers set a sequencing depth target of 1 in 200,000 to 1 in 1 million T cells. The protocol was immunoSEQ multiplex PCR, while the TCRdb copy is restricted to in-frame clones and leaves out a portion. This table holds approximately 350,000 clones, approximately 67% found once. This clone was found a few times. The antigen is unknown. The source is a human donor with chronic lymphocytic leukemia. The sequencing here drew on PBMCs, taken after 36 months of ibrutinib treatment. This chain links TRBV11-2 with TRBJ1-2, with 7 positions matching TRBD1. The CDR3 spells CASSLDRPYGYTF. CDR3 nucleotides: TGTGCCAGCAGCTTGGACAGGCCCTATGGCTACACCTTC.